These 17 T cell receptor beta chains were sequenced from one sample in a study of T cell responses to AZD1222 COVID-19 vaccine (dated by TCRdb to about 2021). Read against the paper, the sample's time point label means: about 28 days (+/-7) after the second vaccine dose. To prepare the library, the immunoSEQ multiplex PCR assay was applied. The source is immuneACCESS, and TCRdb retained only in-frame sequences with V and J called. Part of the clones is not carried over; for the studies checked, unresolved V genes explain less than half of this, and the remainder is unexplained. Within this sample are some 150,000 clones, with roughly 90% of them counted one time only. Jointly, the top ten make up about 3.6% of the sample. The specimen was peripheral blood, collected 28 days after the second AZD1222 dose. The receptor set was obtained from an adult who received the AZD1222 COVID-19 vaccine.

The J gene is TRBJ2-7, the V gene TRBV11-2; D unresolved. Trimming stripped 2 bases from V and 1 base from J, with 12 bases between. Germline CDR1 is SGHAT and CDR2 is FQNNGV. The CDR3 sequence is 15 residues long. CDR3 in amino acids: CASSLIDQGSYEQYF. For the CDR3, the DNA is TGTGCCAGCAGCTTAATTGACCAAGGGTCCTACGAGCAGTACTTC.

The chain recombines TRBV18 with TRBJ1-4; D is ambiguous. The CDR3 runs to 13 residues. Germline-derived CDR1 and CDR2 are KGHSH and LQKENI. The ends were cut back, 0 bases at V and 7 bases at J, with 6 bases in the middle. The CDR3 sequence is CASSPPQAEKLFF. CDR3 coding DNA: TGTGCCAGCTCACCACCCCAGGCTGAAAAACTGTTTTTT.

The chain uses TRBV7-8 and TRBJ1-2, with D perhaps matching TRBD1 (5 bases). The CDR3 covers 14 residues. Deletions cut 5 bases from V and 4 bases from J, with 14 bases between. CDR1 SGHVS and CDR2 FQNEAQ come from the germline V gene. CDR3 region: CASSLGTWTYGYTF. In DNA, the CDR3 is TGTGCCAGCAGCCTAGGGACTTGGACCTATGGCTACACCTTC.

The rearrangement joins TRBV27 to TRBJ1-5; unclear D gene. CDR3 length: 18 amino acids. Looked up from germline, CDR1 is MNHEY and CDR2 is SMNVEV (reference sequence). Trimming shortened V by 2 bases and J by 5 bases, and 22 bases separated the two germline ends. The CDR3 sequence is CASSLPFAAHRLDQPQHF. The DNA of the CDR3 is TGTGCCAGCAGTTTACCCTTCGCAGCACACCGATTGGATCAGCCCCAGCATTTT.

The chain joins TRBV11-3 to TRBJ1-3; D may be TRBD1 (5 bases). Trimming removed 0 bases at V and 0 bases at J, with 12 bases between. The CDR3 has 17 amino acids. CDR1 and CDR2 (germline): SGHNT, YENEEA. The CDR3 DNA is TGTGCCAGCAGCTTAGATGCGGGACTCAGCTCTGGAAACACCATATATTTT. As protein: CASSLDAGLSSGNTIYF.

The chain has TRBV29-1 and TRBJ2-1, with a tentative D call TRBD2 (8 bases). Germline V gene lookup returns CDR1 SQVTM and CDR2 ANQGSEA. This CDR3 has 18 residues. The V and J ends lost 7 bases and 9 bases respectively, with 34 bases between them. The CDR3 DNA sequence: TGCAGCGCGGGCGGGGGGACAGTATTCTCTACTGCCTGGGGTGAGCAGTTCTTC. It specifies CSAGGGTVFSTAWGEQFF.

The CDR3 loop is CASSVLQGTEAFF. CDR3 nucleotide sequence: TGTGCCAGCAGCGTTCTCCAGGGCACTGAAGCTTTCTTT. The rearrangement uses TRBV9 and TRBJ1-1; tentative D call: TRBD1 (5 bases). The CDR3 is 13 amino acids. V was cut by 2 bases and J by 4 bases, with 9 bases left in between. CDR1 and CDR2 from the germline V gene are SGDLS and YYNGEE.

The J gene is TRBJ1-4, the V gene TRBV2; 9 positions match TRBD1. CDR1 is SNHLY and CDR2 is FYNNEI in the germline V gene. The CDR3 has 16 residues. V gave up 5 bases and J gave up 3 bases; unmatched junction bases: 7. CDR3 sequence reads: CASSRKTGGSNEKLFF. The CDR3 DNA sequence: TGTGCCAGCAGTCGAAAGACAGGGGGTTCTAATGAAAAACTGTTTTTT.

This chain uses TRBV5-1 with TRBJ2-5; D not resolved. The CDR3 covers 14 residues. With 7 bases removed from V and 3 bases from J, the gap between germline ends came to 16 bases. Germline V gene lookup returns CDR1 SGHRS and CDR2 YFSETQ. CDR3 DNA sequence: TGCGCCAGCGGCCGGAAGGGCTCCGAAGAGACCCAGTACTTC. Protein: CASGRKGSEETQYF.

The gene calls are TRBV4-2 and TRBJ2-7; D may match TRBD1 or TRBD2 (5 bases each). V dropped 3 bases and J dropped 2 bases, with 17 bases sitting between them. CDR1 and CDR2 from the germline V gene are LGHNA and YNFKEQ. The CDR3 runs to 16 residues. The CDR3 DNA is TGTGCCAGCAGCCAGACGTCGGGGCCTATTGCCTACGAGCAGTACTTC. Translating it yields CASSQTSGPIAYEQYF.

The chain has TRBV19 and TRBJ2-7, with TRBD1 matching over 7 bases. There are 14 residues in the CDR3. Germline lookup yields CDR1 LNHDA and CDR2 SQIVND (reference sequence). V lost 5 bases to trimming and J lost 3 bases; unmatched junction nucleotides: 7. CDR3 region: CASSARQGNYEQYF. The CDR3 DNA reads TGTGCCAGTAGTGCCCGACAGGGCAACTACGAGCAGTACTTC.

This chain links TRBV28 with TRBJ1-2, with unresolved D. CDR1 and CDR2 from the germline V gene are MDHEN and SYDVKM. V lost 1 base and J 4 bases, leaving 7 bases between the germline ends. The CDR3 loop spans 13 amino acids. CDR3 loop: CASSLSPPYGYTF. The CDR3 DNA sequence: TGTGCCAGCAGTTTATCCCCGCCCTATGGCTACACCTTC.

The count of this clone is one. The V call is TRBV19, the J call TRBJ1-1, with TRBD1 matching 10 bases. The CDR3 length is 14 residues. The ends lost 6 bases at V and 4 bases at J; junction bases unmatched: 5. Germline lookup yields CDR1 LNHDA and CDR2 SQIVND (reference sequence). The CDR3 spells CASRGTGDVTEAFF. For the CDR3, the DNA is TGTGCCAGTAGAGGGACAGGGGACGTCACTGAAGCTTTCTTT.

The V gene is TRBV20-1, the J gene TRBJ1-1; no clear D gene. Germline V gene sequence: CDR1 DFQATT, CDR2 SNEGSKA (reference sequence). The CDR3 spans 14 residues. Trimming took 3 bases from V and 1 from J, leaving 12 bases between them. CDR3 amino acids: CSASQILENTEAFF. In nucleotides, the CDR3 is TGCAGTGCTAGTCAAATCCTTGAGAACACTGAAGCTTTCTTT.

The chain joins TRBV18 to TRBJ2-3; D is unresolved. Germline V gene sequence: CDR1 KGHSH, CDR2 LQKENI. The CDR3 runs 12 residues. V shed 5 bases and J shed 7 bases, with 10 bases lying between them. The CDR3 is CASSSLGYTQYF. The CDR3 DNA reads TGTGCCAGCTCATCCCTAGGATATACGCAGTATTTT.

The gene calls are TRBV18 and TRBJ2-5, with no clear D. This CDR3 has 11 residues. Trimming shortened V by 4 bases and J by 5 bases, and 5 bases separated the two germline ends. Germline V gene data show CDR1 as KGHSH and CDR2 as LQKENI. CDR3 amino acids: CASSRSETQYF. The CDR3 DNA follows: TGTGCCAGCTCACGATCGGAGACCCAGTACTTC.

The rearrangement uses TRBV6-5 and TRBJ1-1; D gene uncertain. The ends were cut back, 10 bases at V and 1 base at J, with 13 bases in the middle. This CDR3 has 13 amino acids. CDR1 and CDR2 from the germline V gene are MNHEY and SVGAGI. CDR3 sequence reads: CATVGQPNTEAFF. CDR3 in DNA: TGTGCCACCGTCGGGCAGCCGAACACTGAAGCTTTCTTT.